Described below is a single TCR beta chain sequence and its context. This entry is derived from a study of STAT5B mutations in CD4+ large granular lymphocyte leukemia. In the study overall: Among healthy controls, a particular HLA allele went with more CDR3 'QG' motifs.

TCRdb keeps only in-frame clones here, not all; method: immunoSEQ multiplex PCR. The data show some 29,000 clones, around 85% seen once. The germline V gene encodes CDR1 LGHNA and CDR2 YSLEER. This CDR3 region has 16 residues. Trimming took 4 bases from V and 4 from J; bases not matched to a gene: 12. V and J are TRBV4-3 and TRBJ1-2, with TRBD1 matching 7 bases. The material sequenced was CD4+ T cells from blood buffy coats. The clonotype was recovered from a human donor in good health. CDR3 residues: CASSRTSGGIPYGYTF. The CDR3 DNA reads as TGCGCCAGCAGCCGGACTTCAGGGGGGATCCCCTATGGCTACACCTTC.